Presented here are 18 T cell receptor beta chains from one specimen sequenced in a study of T cells in Graves' hyperthyroidism and ophthalmopathy. There were TCR beta CDR3 regions amplified from RNA transcripts. During a first-round RT-PCR of the TCR CDR3, the HTBI primer set was used. Using its own MiXCR run on the multiplex PCR reads, TCRdb lists one record per CDR3 protein. This table holds around 540,000 distinct CDR3 sequences, roughly 16% found once. Sequences were obtained from blood. The receptors were sampled from a woman younger than 45 with Graves' ophthalmopathy.

This rearrangement joins TRBV6-5 to TRBJ2-1; tentatively, D is TRBD1 (5 bases). V was pared by 0 bases and J by 9 bases, with 12 bases between. The CDR3 length is 14 residues. Germline CDR1 MNHEY, CDR2 SVGAGI. The CDR3 bases are TGTGCCAGCAGTTACTCCTTTCAGGGAAGTGAGCAGTTCTTC. As protein: CASSYSFQGSEQFF.

This clonotype was observed at least ten times. This chain uses TRBV15 with TRBJ1-5; D is unclear. The V and J ends lost 1 base and 7 bases respectively, with 11 bases between them. The CDR3 runs 14 residues. The germline V gene has CDR1 LNHNV and CDR2 YYDKDF (reference sequence). As DNA, the CDR3 is TGTGCCACCAGCAGAGGAGAGAAAGGGCAGCCCCAGCATTTT. Its protein product is CATSRGEKGQPQHF.

Of note for this clonotype: This may be a read error, as it is one base from a much larger clone. V is TRBV5-1 and J is TRBJ2-1; TRBD1 matches 8 bases. The CDR3 loop spans 15 amino acids. Germline CDR1 is SGHRS and CDR2 is YFSETQ. For the CDR3, the DNA is TGCGCCAGCAGCTCGGCGACAGGGGCCTACAATGAGCAGTCCTTC. This encodes CASSSATGAYNEQSF. The complete variable domain, with remaining parts taken from reference TRBV5-1 and TRBJ2-1, reads KAGVTQTPRYLIKTRGQQVTLSCSPISGHRSVSWYQQTPGQGLQFLFEYFSETQRNKGNFPGRFSGRQFSNSRSEMNVSTLELGDSALYLCASSSATGAYNEQSFGPGTRLTVL.

There are many counts of this clonotype. This chain links TRBV6-1 with TRBJ2-7; the D gene is possibly TRBD1 (6 bases). Germline V gene data show CDR1 as MNHNS and CDR2 as SASEGT. This CDR3 has 14 amino acids. The V and J ends lost 5 bases and 4 bases respectively, with 15 bases between them. This chain's CDR3 is CASSMAGDIYEQYF. The CDR3 DNA reads as TGTGCCAGCAGTATGGCAGGGGATATTTACGAGCAGTACTTC.

This clonotype was seen a handful of times. This chain uses TRBV3-1 with TRBJ2-3, with 7 positions matching TRBD1. Germline CDR1 LGHDT, CDR2 YNNKEL (reference sequence). This CDR3 has 15 residues. Trimming took 6 bases from V and 0 from J; bases not matched to a gene: 6. As DNA, the CDR3 is TGTGCCAGCAGACTACAGGGGACCAGCACAGATACGCAGTATTTT. Protein sequence: CASRLQGTSTDTQYF.

This clonotype occurred many times. The V call is TRBV6-2 or TRBV6-3, the J call TRBJ1-1, with 7 nucleotides matching TRBD1. This CDR3 region has 13 residues. Germline-derived CDR1 and CDR2 are MNHEY and SVGEGT. V was pared by 6 bases and J by 5 bases, with 6 bases of the junction left unmatched. The DNA for the CDR3 is TGTGCCAGCAGAACAGGGGCTGGGACTGAAGCTTTCTTT. It codes for CASRTGAGTEAFF.

This clonotype showed up many times. The chain carries TRBV7-8 and TRBJ2-1, with a tentative D call TRBD1 (6 bases). The CDR3 sequence is 15 residues long. Per the germline V gene, CDR1 is SGHVS and CDR2 is FQNEAQ. Trimming took off 4 bases at V and 2 bases at J, with 12 bases between the two ends. The CDR3 DNA is TGTGCCAGCAGCTCCCCCGACAGGCCCTACAATGAGCAGTTCTTC. It is translated as CASSSPDRPYNEQFF.

The sample holds many counts of this clonotype. This rearrangement joins TRBV5-5 to TRBJ1-4, with D possibly being TRBD1 (6 bases). V dropped 4 bases and J dropped 3 bases, with 13 bases sitting between them. CDR3 length equals 15 residues. Germline CDR1 reads SGHKS; CDR2 reads YYEKEE (reference sequence). The CDR3 DNA reads as TGTGCCAGCAGCAGTACAGGGTGGTCTAATGAAAAACTGTTTTTT. It codes for CASSSTGWSNEKLFF.

This clonotype was picked up many times. CDR3: CSACPDSNQPQHF. CDR3 DNA: TGCAGTGCTTGCCCGGATAGCAATCAGCCCCAGCATTTT. This sequence joins TRBV20-1 and TRBJ1-5; D ambiguous. The CDR3 is made up of 13 amino acids. CDR1 DFQATT and CDR2 SNEGSKA come from the germline V gene (reference sequence). The germline V and J ends were trimmed by 5 bases and 0 bases, with 8 bases remaining between them.

Concerning this clonotype: A much larger clone differs by one base, so this may be a read error. The V gene is TRBV28, the J gene TRBJ1-5, with D maybe TRBD1 (6 bases). The germline gives CDR1 MDHEN, CDR2 SYDVKM. The CDR3 runs 16 residues. This chain's CDR3 is CAGSLGIGDMKQPQHF. CDR3 DNA sequence: TGTGCCGGCAGTTTGGGGATTGGGGACATGAAGCAGCCCCAGCATTTT. Combining the CDR3 with reference TRBV28 and TRBJ1-5 gives the whole variable domain DVKVTQSSRYLVKRTGEKVFLECVQDMDHENMFWYRQDPGLGLRLIYFSYDVKMKEKGDIPEGYSVSREKKERFSLILESASTNQTSMYLCAGSLGIGDMKQPQHFGDGTRLSIL.

This clonotype was counted at least ten times. J is TRBJ2-1 and V is TRBV24-1; no clear D gene. There are 14 residues in the CDR3. V was shortened by 0 bases and J by 5 bases, with 7 bases between the two germline ends. Germline V gene sequence: CDR1 KGHDR, CDR2 SFDVKD. CDR3 amino acids: CATSDLGLDNEQFF. The DNA of the CDR3 is TGTGCCACCAGTGATTTGGGTCTAGACAATGAGCAGTTCTTC.

This chain joins TRBV4-3 and TRBJ1-2; D is unclear. The ends were cut back, 0 bases at V and 8 bases at J, with 13 bases in the middle. CDR1 is LGHNA, CDR2 YSLEER, per germline. The CDR3 runs to 14 residues. The CDR3 reads CASSQELGTRGYTF. In nucleotides, the CDR3 is TGCGCCAGCAGCCAAGAATTGGGCACCAGGGGCTACACCTTC.

This clonotype showed up many times. This rearrangement joins TRBV28 to TRBJ1-4; D may be TRBD1 (6 bases). From germline, CDR1 is MDHEN and CDR2 SYDVKM. This CDR3 comprises 14 residues. V shed 5 bases and J shed 7 bases, with 14 bases lying between them. The CDR3 here is CASSQQGSGEKLFF. The DNA for the CDR3 is TGTGCCAGCAGTCAACAGGGAAGCGGTGAAAAACTGTTTTTT.

In its sample, this clonotype was seen many times. The genes are TRBV12-3 or TRBV12-4 and TRBJ2-2; 8 bases match TRBD2. V shed 2 bases and J 5 bases; nucleotides not matched to a gene: 4. There are 15 residues in the CDR3. As DNA, the CDR3 is TGTGCCAGCAGTTTAACGGGAGGGGGTACCGGGGAGCTGTTTTTT. This codes for CASSLTGGGTGELFF.

This clonotype showed up just a few times. The rearrangement links TRBV29-1 to TRBJ2-7; possible D gene TRBD2, 6 bases. Trimming took 7 bases from V and 2 from J, leaving 15 bases between them. Germline assignment: CDR1 SQVTM and CDR2 ANQGSEA. The CDR3 covers 13 residues. CDR3 coding DNA: TGCAGCGCCTGGGACTCCAGAGCCTACGAGCAGTACTTC. Amino acid sequence: CSAWDSRAYEQYF.

This clonotype appeared many times. The chain couples TRBV12-3 or TRBV12-4 to TRBJ1-1, with a weak D call TRBD1 (6 bases). V was clipped by 7 bases and J by 5 bases, with 17 bases between them. The CDR3 has 14 residues. Written as DNA, the CDR3 is TGTGCCAGCACCCTTAGGAGGGGGAGGACTGAAGCTTTCTTT. It encodes CASTLRRGRTEAFF.

This clonotype was observed many times. The V and J genes are TRBV7-3 and TRBJ2-1; D perhaps matches TRBD2 (6 bases). The V gene lost 2 bases and the J gene lost 2 bases, with 13 bases spanning the gap. The CDR3 contains 16 residues. Germline V gene sequence: CDR1 SGHTA, CDR2 FQGTGA. CDR3 nucleotides: TGTGCCAGCAGCTTACTGGGGCTAGCGCCCTACAATGAGCAGTTCTTC. Encoded protein: CASSLLGLAPYNEQFF.

The rearrangement uses TRBV15 and TRBJ2-6; 8 bases fit TRBD1. V was pared by 0 bases and J by 4 bases, with 8 bases of the junction left unmatched. The CDR3 consists of 18 residues. Germline CDR1 reads LNHNV; CDR2 reads YYDKDF (reference sequence). The CDR3 coding sequence is TGTGCCACCAGCAGAGATCTTGGGCAGGGGGCCGGGGCCAACGTCCTGACTTTC. Protein: CATSRDLGQGAGANVLTF. The full variable domain, its missing parts supplied by reference TRBV15 and TRBJ2-6, is DAMVIQNPRYQVTQFGKPVTLSCSQTLNHNVMYWYQQKSSQAPKLLFHYYDKDFNNEADTPDNFQSRRPNTSFCFLDIRSPGLGDTAMYLCATSRDLGQGAGANVLTFGAGSRLTVL.